This T cell receptor beta chain was observed in a study of pediatric ulcerative colitis. Regarding the study as a whole: Compared with controls, ulcerative colitis showed greater blood-rectum clone sharing. A couple of rectal CDR3 clonotypes occurred in all ulcerative colitis patients.

Sequenced by immunoSEQ multiplex PCR; TCRdb stores in-frame clones only, minus some. Seen here are fewer than 45,000 clones, roughly 85% observed once, and the top ten hold 20% to 25%. This clone was picked up one time. Its target is unknown. This receptor was obtained from a girl between 5 and 17 years old with moderate ulcerative colitis. Sample: blood.

This chain's CDR3 is CASSDRYEQYF. CDR3 nucleotide sequence: TGTGCCAGCAGTGATCGCTACGAGCAGTACTTC. V is TRBV6-5 and J is TRBJ2-7; D uncertain. The V end was cut by 5 bases, the J end by 3 bases, with 5 bases between. CDR1 and CDR2 from the germline V gene are MNHEY and SVGAGI. The CDR3 has 11 amino acids.